The next 2 T cell receptor beta chains were all read from a single sample in a study of blood T cell repertoires in COVID-19. This table comes from immunoSEQ multiplex PCR, and its TCRdb copy is limited to in-frame clones, with some not included. This table holds 130,000 or so clones, roughly four fifths found once. The sample was peripheral blood. These receptors were collected from a human donor in a cohort sampled during active COVID-19.

CDR3 coding DNA: TGTGCCTGGACGGGGGGACTAGCCCCCTCCTACAATGAGCAGTTCTTC. Residues: CAWTGGLAPSYNEQFF. The chain has TRBV30 and TRBJ2-1; 9 bases align to TRBD2. CDR1 is GTSNPN and CDR2 is SVGIG in the germline V gene (reference sequence). J lost 0 bases, V lost 4 bases, and 7 bases had no gene match. The CDR3 totals 16 residues.

The V gene is TRBV4-1, the J gene TRBJ2-2, with 7 bases that match TRBD1. CDR1 and CDR2 (germline): MGHRA, YSYEKL. The CDR3 extends over 19 amino acids. The V segment lost 0 bases and the J segment 4 bases; nucleotides outside the gene matches: 14. DNA for the CDR3: TGCGCCAGCAGCCAAGATGCGGACACAGGGGAATGGGGCACCGGGGAGCTGTTTTTT. Residues: CASSQDADTGEWGTGELFF.